This TCR beta chain was captured by sequencing in a study of radiotherapy plus CTLA-4 blockade in lung cancer. Sequencing was performed with immunoSEQ multiplex PCR; in TCRdb, only in-frame clones are kept and a portion is missing. The sample yields 110,000 or so clones, 78% seen once. This clone was seen only once. Germline V gives CDR1 SGHRS, CDR2 YFSETQ. V was cut by 4 bases and J by 0 bases, with 7 bases left in between. The CDR3 contains 13 residues. The source material was peripheral blood, sampled from a patient treated with radiotherapy plus ipilimumab. This chain joins TRBV5-1 and TRBJ1-1; D might be TRBD1 (5 bases). This TCR was sampled from a human donor with non-small cell lung cancer who had a partial response to radiotherapy plus ipilimumab. CDR3 region: CASSGAVNTEAFF. CDR3 DNA: TGCGCCAGCAGCGGGGCGGTGAACACTGAAGCTTTCTTT.